The 18 T cell receptor beta chains below come from one sample, sequenced in a study of human T cells and chemical hapten exposure. TCRdb used MiXCR to reprocess the RACE reads, holding one entry per CDR3 protein. The table lists approximately 400,000 distinct CDR3 sequences, 5.1% of them singletons. As for time point: pre-sensitization, week 0. Treatment given: therapeutic diphenylcyclopropenone sensitization with weekly scalp DPC. The sample was whole blood, taken in connection with sensitization to the hapten diphenylcyclopropenone (DPC). The source is a woman in her fifties or sixties with alopecia areata. Some clones in this sample may be carry-over from other donors' samples.

The sample holds many counts of this clonotype. The rearrangement links TRBV6-5 to TRBJ2-5; D is uncertain. CDR1 and CDR2 (germline): MNHEY, SVGAGI. This CDR3 has 14 residues. The ends were cut back, 5 bases at V and 1 base at J, with 11 bases in the middle. As DNA, the CDR3 is TGTGCCAGCAGTCCCCGAACTGGCCAAGAGACCCAGTACTTC. Amino acid sequence: CASSPRTGQETQYF.

This clonotype was found many times. The V and J genes are TRBV9 and TRBJ2-7; TRBD2 might be the D (6 bases). This CDR3 region has 11 residues. Germline V CDR1 and CDR2: SGDLS, YYNGEE. V lost 2 bases and J 7 bases, leaving 7 bases between the germline ends. CDR3 DNA sequence: TGTGCCAGCAGCGTTGGAGGGGAGCAGTACTTC. Amino acid sequence: CASSVGGEQYF.

This sequence joins TRBV5-1 and TRBJ1-4, with TRBD1 as a possible D gene (5 bases). The germline gives CDR1 SGHRS, CDR2 YFSETQ. This CDR3 spans 15 amino acids. V was pared by 4 bases and J by 4 bases, with 14 bases between. The CDR3, as DNA: TGCGCCAGCAGCCTGGACGGAAGGGGTAATGAAAAACTGTTTTTT. It translates to CASSLDGRGNEKLFF.

A few counts support this clonotype. V and J are TRBV5-1 and TRBJ1-1; no reliable D call. V was shortened by 0 bases and J by 1 base, with 7 bases between the two germline ends. The germline V gene encodes CDR1 SGHRS and CDR2 YFSETQ. The CDR3 is 14 residues long. CDR3 residues: CASSLDGGNTEAFF. The DNA for the CDR3 is TGCGCCAGCAGCTTGGACGGCGGGAACACTGAAGCTTTCTTT. Complete variable domain (other parts from reference TRBV5-1 and TRBJ1-1): KAGVTQTPRYLIKTRGQQVTLSCSPISGHRSVSWYQQTPGQGLQFLFEYFSETQRNKGNFPGRFSGRQFSNSRSEMNVSTLELGDSALYLCASSLDGGNTEAFFGQGTRLTVV.

The chain is built from TRBV28 and TRBJ1-1; tentative D call: TRBD1 (6 bases). V lost 5 bases, J lost 1 base, and 11 bases lay in between. Germline values: CDR1 MDHEN, CDR2 SYDVKM. The CDR3 contains 14 residues. CDR3 sequence reads: CASSGGGQNTEAFF. The CDR3 region has the DNA TGTGCCAGCAGTGGGGGGGGACAGAACACTGAAGCTTTCTTT.

The genes are TRBV20-1 and TRBJ2-7; D possibly corresponds to TRBD2 (6 bases). This CDR3 spans 15 amino acids. Trimming shortened V by 3 bases and J by 3 bases, and 18 bases separated the two germline ends. Looked up from germline, CDR1 is DFQATT and CDR2 is SNEGSKA (reference sequence). The CDR3 coding sequence is TGCAGTGCTAGCCCCTCGGGCGGGGATGACTACGAGCAGTACTTC. As protein: CSASPSGGDDYEQYF.

This clonotype was seen at least ten times. V is TRBV6-6 and J is TRBJ2-1; 9 bases fit TRBD2. V trimming: 5 bases; J trimming: 12 bases; junction bases outside the gene matches: 14. Germline V gene data show CDR1 as MNHNY and CDR2 as SVGAGI (reference sequence). The CDR3 is made up of 15 amino acids. The CDR3 DNA reads as TGTGCCAGCAGTCACCCGGCTAGCGGGAAAACGGGGCAGTTCTTC. Amino acids: CASSHPASGKTGQFF.

This clonotype was observed a few times. The chain employs TRBV11-3 and TRBJ2-2, with 7 bases matching TRBD2. V shed 2 bases, J shed 7 bases, and the junction held 4 bases outside the gene matches. CDR1 is SGHNT, CDR2 YENEEA, per germline. The CDR3 loop spans 14 amino acids. The CDR3 loop reads CASSLQGGNGELFF. For the CDR3, the DNA is TGTGCCAGCAGCTTACAGGGAGGGAACGGGGAGCTGTTTTTT.

At least ten counts were recorded for this clonotype. This chain uses TRBV4-2 with TRBJ2-7; 10 nucleotides line up with TRBD2. In germline, CDR1 is LGHNA, CDR2 YNFKEQ. Trimming removed 0 bases from V and 6 bases from J; junction bases left unmatched: 2. The CDR3 runs 14 residues. The CDR3 spells CASSQELAGFEQYF. The CDR3 DNA sequence: TGTGCCAGCAGCCAAGAACTAGCGGGGTTCGAGCAGTACTTC.

The table lists this clonotype with many counts. V and J are TRBV6-2 or TRBV6-3 and TRBJ1-5, with D uncertain. The CDR3 consists of 14 residues. The germline CDR1 and CDR2 sequences are MNHEY and SVGEGT. V lost 7 bases and J 2 bases, leaving 12 bases between the germline ends. The CDR3 DNA follows: TGTGCCAGCACCCTCGCCTCGGGCAATCAGCCCCAGCATTTT. Amino acids: CASTLASGNQPQHF.

The sample holds a few counts of this clonotype. This chain uses TRBV20-1 with TRBJ2-7; 8 nucleotides agree with TRBD2. The CDR3 has 14 amino acids. V lost 4 bases and J lost 7; bases outside the gene matches: 12. The germline CDR1 and CDR2 sequences are DFQATT and SNEGSKA (reference sequence). The CDR3: CSAKLERERWEQYF. As DNA, the CDR3 is TGCAGTGCTAAGTTAGAGCGGGAGAGGTGGGAGCAGTACTTC.

This clonotype was seen repeatedly, ten times or more. The chain couples TRBV7-3 to TRBJ2-6; TRBD2 aligns across 7 bases. Germline assignment: CDR1 SGHTA and CDR2 FQGTGA. The CDR3 loop spans 17 amino acids. Losses at the gene ends were 5 bases for V and 2 bases for J; bases not matched to a gene: 9. Here the CDR3 reads CASSRSVGGAGANVLTF. CDR3 bases: TGTGCCAGCAGCCGCAGTGTGGGAGGGGCTGGGGCCAACGTCCTGACTTTC.

This clonotype was counted ten times or more. The V call is TRBV25-1, the J call TRBJ2-7, with 8 bases fitting TRBD2. Germline V gives CDR1 MGHDK, CDR2 SYGVNS. This CDR3 contains 13 residues. The trim removed 4 bases at V and 6 bases at J, leaving 5 bases unmatched. CDR3 sequence reads: CASSGSGGAEQYF. DNA for the CDR3: TGTGCCAGCAGTGGATCCGGGGGGGCCGAGCAGTACTTC.

The V and J genes are TRBV4-2 and TRBJ2-5; 8 positions match TRBD2. The CDR3 is 15 residues long. The germline gives CDR1 LGHNA, CDR2 YNFKEQ. The V gene end was trimmed by 0 bases and the J gene end by 6 bases; junction bases not matched to a gene: 6. Here the CDR3 DNA reads TGTGCCAGCAGCCAAGAGCTAGCGGGCGAGAAGACCCAGTACTTC. Translated: CASSQELAGEKTQYF.

This clonotype was seen many times. The chain uses TRBV29-1 and TRBJ2-5, with 8 bases identical to TRBD2. This CDR3 spans 15 amino acids. Germline V gives CDR1 SQVTM, CDR2 ANQGSEA. Trimming at V came to 4 bases and at J to 0 bases, leaving 7 bases not matched to a gene. The DNA of the CDR3 is TGCAGCGTTGCCGGGACTAGAGTGAACCAAGAGACCCAGTACTTC. Residues: CSVAGTRVNQETQYF.

This clonotype was observed a few times. The V gene is TRBV12-3 or TRBV12-4, the J gene TRBJ2-7; perhaps TRBD2 as D (5 bases). Trimming took off 7 bases at V and 3 bases at J, with 13 bases between the two ends. The CDR3 runs 13 residues. CDR3 DNA sequence: TGTGCCAGCACTTCCCATGCGGGCTACGAGCAGTACTTC. It codes for CASTSHAGYEQYF.

This clonotype has a count of ten or more. The chain combines TRBV7-9 with TRBJ1-1; TRBD1 agrees at 9 bases. The V gene end was trimmed by 11 bases and the J gene end by 0 bases; junction bases not matched to a gene: 4. The germline V gene encodes CDR1 SEHNR and CDR2 FQNEAQ (reference sequence). This CDR3 has 13 residues. DNA of the CDR3: TGTGCCGGGGGGACAGGGATGAACACTGAAGCTTTCTTT. This gives the protein CAGGTGMNTEAFF. The whole variable domain, filled in from reference TRBV7-9 and TRBJ1-1, reads DTGVSQNPRHKITKRGQNVTFRCDPISEHNRLYWYRQTLGQGPEFLTYFQNEAQLEKSRLLSDRFSAERPKGSFSTLEIQRTEQGDSAMYLCAGGTGMNTEAFFGQGTRLTVV.

The J gene is TRBJ2-3, the V gene TRBV6-5, with D perhaps matching TRBD2 (5 bases). The V and J ends lost 1 base and 1 base respectively, with 15 bases between them. This CDR3 has 17 amino acids. Germline lookup yields CDR1 MNHEY and CDR2 SVGAGI. CDR3 in DNA: TGTGCCAGCAGTTACTTCGACTGGGGAGCTCGCACAGATACGCAGTATTTT. Its translation: CASSYFDWGARTDTQYF.